The clone carrying this T cell receptor (beta chain) was found once. What it binds is unknown. The data were taken from a study of CD4+ T cells in melanoma. The V end was cut by 7 bases, the J end by 4 bases, with 12 bases between. This CDR3 spans 13 amino acids. The germline V gene has CDR1 MNHEY and CDR2 SVGAGI. Broader study findings: CD8+ T cell, macrophage and B cell function reportedly correlated with neoantigen-specific CD4+ T cells. In melanoma, neoantigen-specific CD4+ T cells reportedly differed in differentiation state.

Clones were read by immunoSEQ multiplex PCR, and TCRdb kept only the in-frame ones, dropping some. The sample carries more than 90,000 clones, 80% to 95% recorded once. The chain carries TRBV6-5 and TRBJ2-3, with D possibly called TRBD1 or TRBD2 (5 bases each). The source is a human donor with melanoma. Sequenced sample: peripheral blood. CDR3 region: CASTKRGADTQYF. In nucleotides, the CDR3 is TGTGCCAGCACCAAACGGGGCGCAGATACGCAGTATTTT.